Here is one TCR beta chain with its context. This sample was taken from a study of shared clonotypes between healthy human individuals. Clones were sequenced by immunoSEQ multiplex PCR, and TCRdb holds only the in-frame ones, with some missing. The sample has roughly 720,000 clones; roughly 88% are singletons. Sequenced: memory CD8+ T cells from PBMCs. Regarding subset: CD45RO+ cells pooled with CCR7-negative TemRA cells. The TCR originated in a young man in good health. Some clones in this sample may be carry-over from other donors' samples.

In nucleotides, the CDR3 is TGTGCCAGCAGCGACCTGGACAGCTCCTACGAGCAGTACTTC. Its translation: CASSDLDSSYEQYF. The V and J genes are TRBV7-9 and TRBJ2-7, with D possibly matching TRBD1 (6 bases). Per germline, CDR1 SEHNR and CDR2 FQNEAQ (reference sequence). The CDR3 spans 14 residues. Trimming removed 5 bases from V and 0 bases from J, with 11 bases in between.